This T cell receptor (beta chain) is from a study of radiotherapy plus CTLA-4 blockade in lung cancer. Looking at the study overall: Objective responses emerged in about 20% of patients, and 31% attained disease control.

Treatment of patients with chemo-refractory metastatic non-small-cell lung cancer consisted of focal radiation plus CTLA-4 blockade with ipilimumab. Only in-frame clones appear in the TCRdb table, and some are missing; sequencing was by immunoSEQ multiplex PCR. The sample includes tens of thousands of clones, about 76% of them seen just once. The CDR3 is 15 amino acids. The germline gives CDR1 SGHRS, CDR2 YFSETQ. Trimming left V 4 bases short and J 4 bases short, with 17 bases between. The chain uses TRBV5-1 and TRBJ2-5, with D possibly being TRBD1 (6 bases). The sequence derives from a human donor with non-small cell lung cancer that progressed on radiotherapy plus ipilimumab. The source was peripheral blood, collected from a patient treated with radiotherapy plus ipilimumab. CDR3 region: CASSQTTGTRETQYF. The CDR3, as DNA: TGCGCCAGCAGCCAGACCACCGGGACAAGAGAGACCCAGTACTTC.